These 19 T cell receptor beta chains came from one sample sequenced in a study of CD8 T cells in ankylosing spondylitis. A single record per CDR3 protein comes from TCRdb applying MiXCR to the 5' RACE reads. This sample has 100,000 or so distinct CDR3 sequences, with about 25% found just once. The sample taken for sequencing was synovial fluid, either unsorted or a sorted T cell fraction (not recorded which). The receptors derive from a male donor with ankylosing spondylitis.

The rearrangement joins TRBV28 to TRBJ1-1; D ambiguous. V was shortened by 7 bases and J by 8 bases, with 17 bases between the two germline ends. The CDR3 contains 13 residues. CDR1 is MDHEN, CDR2 SYDVKM, per germline. CDR3 amino acids: CASTHGRILEAFF. For the CDR3, the DNA is TGTGCCAGCACTCACGGGCGGATACTGGAAGCTTTCTTT.

The chain has TRBV19 and TRBJ2-3, with D tentatively TRBD2 (6 bases). V was shortened by 4 bases and J by 2 bases, with 13 bases between the two germline ends. The germline CDR1 and CDR2 sequences are LNHDA and SQIVND (reference sequence). The CDR3 is 15 residues long. The CDR3 coding sequence is TGTGCCAGTAGTAGGCTCGGCGGGAACACAGATACGCAGTATTTT. It codes for CASSRLGGNTDTQYF. The whole variable domain, remainder taken from reference TRBV19 and TRBJ2-3, is DGGITQSPKYLFRKEGQNVTLSCEQNLNHDAMYWYRQDPGQGLRLIYYSQIVNDFQKGDIAEGYSVSREKKESFPLTVTSAQKNPTAFYLCASSRLGGNTDTQYFGPGTRLTVL.

There are a few counts of this clonotype. The genes are TRBV20-1 and TRBJ2-2, with D uncertain. This CDR3 is built from 14 residues. Germline CDR1 reads DFQATT; CDR2 reads SNEGSKA (reference sequence). V lost 5 bases and J 1 base, leaving 11 bases between the germline ends. CDR3 residues: CSAVRGGNTGELFF. CDR3 coding DNA: TGCAGTGCTGTACGTGGCGGGAACACCGGGGAGCTGTTTTTT.

This clonotype was picked up many times. This chain links TRBV4-1 with TRBJ2-1, with 11 nucleotides matching TRBD2. J was trimmed by 10 bases and V by 7 bases; bases with no gene match: 12. Looked up from germline, CDR1 is MGHRA and CDR2 is YSYEKL. The CDR3 is 15 residues long. The CDR3 protein is CASNSMVLAGGEQFF. As DNA, the CDR3 is TGCGCCAGCAACTCAATGGTCCTAGCGGGAGGCGAGCAGTTCTTC.

V gene TRBV7-9 combines with J gene TRBJ2-1; 11 positions agree with TRBD2. The V gene end was trimmed by 1 base and the J gene end by 12 bases; junction bases not matched to a gene: 14. Germline lookup yields CDR1 SEHNR and CDR2 FQNEAQ (reference sequence). This CDR3 region has 17 residues. CDR3 sequence: CASSLVPSGGLPPGQFF. In DNA, the CDR3 is TGTGCCAGCAGCTTAGTGCCTAGCGGGGGGTTACCGCCTGGGCAGTTCTTC.

This clonotype was counted ten times or more. The chain uses TRBV11-2 and TRBJ1-3; 7 bases match TRBD1. Per germline, CDR1 SGHAT and CDR2 FQNNGV. V trimming: 5 bases; J trimming: 0 bases; junction bases outside the gene matches: 4. The CDR3 has 15 residues. CDR3 sequence: CASSLGGYSGNTIYF. As DNA, the CDR3 is TGTGCCAGCAGCCTAGGGGGCTACTCTGGAAACACCATATATTTT.

The sample holds one count of this clonotype. The chain is built from TRBV20-1 and TRBJ2-1; 16 bases align to TRBD2. V lost 0 bases, J lost 9 bases, and 5 bases stayed unmatched. Germline V gene sequence: CDR1 DFQATT, CDR2 SNEGSKA (reference sequence). The length of the CDR3 is 16 residues. The CDR3 loop is CSARDQGLAGGREQFF. CDR3 in DNA: TGCAGTGCTAGAGATCAGGGACTAGCGGGAGGGCGTGAGCAGTTCTTC.

This chain uses TRBV12-3 or TRBV12-4 with TRBJ2-2, with TRBD1 matching over 9 bases. V shed 6 bases and J 1 base; nucleotides not matched to a gene: 6. The CDR3 totals 16 residues. The CDR3 spells CASSRQGVLNTGELFF. The CDR3 DNA reads TGTGCCAGCAGCCGACAGGGGGTTTTGAACACCGGGGAGCTGTTTTTT.

As to this clonotype: Compared with germline, one end of the junction differs, possibly owing to a read error. The chain carries TRBV12-3 or TRBV12-4 and TRBJ2-1; D not certain. The CDR3 has 11 amino acids. The CDR3, as DNA: TGTGCCAGCAGCGCCTATAATGAGCAGTTCTTC. It translates to CASSAYNEQFF.

V usage is TRBV3-1 and J usage is TRBJ1-5; D is ambiguous. Germline values: CDR1 LGHDT, CDR2 YNNKEL (reference sequence). The CDR3 totals 14 residues. V lost 4 bases and J lost 3, with 10 bases in between. CDR3 nucleotide sequence: TGTGCCAGCAGCCCCCGGAGGGTCAATCAGCCCCAGCATTTT. Its protein is CASSPRRVNQPQHF.

This clonotype is medium-sized (0.01 to 0.1%). The DNA is left out, because the CDR3 cannot be placed on it with certainty; the CDR3 is given as TCRdb lists it. The CDR3 protein is CASKSGTGMSVPQHF. This rearrangement joins TRBV2 to TRBJ1-5; the table calls TRBD1, which could not be checked here. CDR1 SNHLY and CDR2 FYNNEI come from the germline V gene. The CDR3 spans 15 amino acids, including both terminal residues.

This clonotype was seen ten or more times. This rearrangement joins TRBV20-1 to TRBJ2-2, with TRBD2 matching over 8 bases. CDR3 length equals 14 residues. Per germline, CDR1 DFQATT and CDR2 SNEGSKA (reference sequence). Unmatched junction bases numbered 9, after V lost 6 bases and J lost 6 bases. The CDR3 protein is CSAPPGGFPGELFF. CDR3 nucleotides: TGCAGTGCCCCTCCGGGAGGGTTTCCCGGGGAGCTGTTTTTT.

The V gene is TRBV11-3, the J gene TRBJ2-1; 7 bases map to TRBD2. Unmatched junction bases numbered 1, after V lost 1 base and J lost 1 base. This CDR3 has 15 amino acids. In germline, CDR1 is SGHNT, CDR2 YENEEA. In DNA, the CDR3 is TGTGCCAGCAGCTTAGGGCGGGGGTCCTACAATGAGCAGTTCTTC. Its protein product is CASSLGRGSYNEQFF.

The V and J genes are TRBV9 and TRBJ2-2, with D unresolved. V lost 1 base and J lost 7, with 5 bases in between. The CDR3 totals 12 residues. CDR1 and CDR2 (germline): SGDLS, YYNGEE. The CDR3: CASSVSFGELFF. Here the CDR3 DNA reads TGTGCCAGCAGCGTAAGTTTCGGGGAGCTGTTTTTT.

This clonotype was recorded many times. The V call is TRBV29-1, the J call TRBJ2-5; 7 positions match TRBD2. Germline V gene sequence: CDR1 SQVTM, CDR2 ANQGSEA. Trimming took 6 bases from V and 2 from J; bases not matched to a gene: 18. The CDR3 contains 17 residues. CDR3 sequence: CSVGGGLFPRIQETQYF. CDR3 DNA sequence: TGCAGCGTGGGGGGGGGGTTGTTTCCCCGAATACAAGAGACCCAGTACTTC.

This clonotype was detected a few times. V gene TRBV27 combines with J gene TRBJ1-1; 8 positions match TRBD1. There are 14 residues in the CDR3. V lost 3 bases, J lost 4 bases, and 4 bases stayed unmatched. Germline values: CDR1 MNHEY, CDR2 SMNVEV (reference sequence). Here the CDR3 DNA reads TGTGCCAGCAGTTTCCGGGACAGGAGCACTGAAGCTTTCTTT. Translated, it gives CASSFRDRSTEAFF.

The rearrangement joins TRBV5-1 to TRBJ1-3; D might be TRBD1 (5 bases). This CDR3 is 13 amino acids long. Germline loops: CDR1 SGHRS, CDR2 YFSETQ. Trimming left V 3 bases short and J 4 bases short, with 8 bases between. The CDR3 is CASSSWDGNTIYF. CDR3 bases: TGCGCCAGCAGCTCCTGGGACGGAAACACCATATATTTT.

The chain couples TRBV5-6 to TRBJ2-5, with D perhaps assigned TRBD1 or TRBD2 (5 bases each). Germline CDR1 SGHDT, CDR2 YYEEEE. The CDR3 has 16 residues. Trimming shortened V by 4 bases and J by 2 bases, and 18 bases separated the two germline ends. The CDR3: CASSKRRGVRQETQYF. As DNA, the CDR3 is TGTGCCAGCAGCAAGAGGCGAGGGGTTCGTCAAGAGACCCAGTACTTC.

This clonotype was counted only a few times. The chain recombines TRBV10-3 with TRBJ1-4; D not resolved. Germline V gene lookup returns CDR1 ENHRY and CDR2 SYGVKD. CDR3 length: 16 amino acids. The germline V and J ends were trimmed by 3 bases and 7 bases, with 18 bases remaining between them. CDR3 protein: CAISEVGPSVGEKLFF. DNA of the CDR3: TGTGCCATCAGTGAAGTCGGTCCTTCGGTAGGTGAAAAACTGTTTTTT.